Described below is a single TCR beta chain sequence and its context. Its binding antigen is unknown. No base-level quality is on record; no much larger clone is a single base apart. The sample is drawn from a study of T cell responses to AZD1222 COVID-19 vaccine (dated by TCRdb to 2020 to 2022). At the level of the whole study: AZD1222 recipients given second doses at about 4 weeks or at about 12 weeks were pooled, since spike-specific TCR depth and breadth were not found to differ between the two schedules. A total of 230 to 250 trial participants underwent TCR sequencing, of whom about 210 had received two doses of AZD1222 and approximately 25 had received two doses of the MenACWY control vaccine. Trial participants were enrolled by age into 18-55, 56-69 and 70-plus year subgroups, with roughly 150, 30 and 60 TCR-sequenced participants respectively.

The germline V gene supplies CDR1 SGHVS and CDR2 FNYEAQ. V is cut back by 5 bases and J by 2 bases, with 4 bases in the junction unmatched. Measured from the cysteine to the phenylalanine, the CDR3 is 14 residues long. The retained sequence is limited to the CDR3, 42 bases, with the frame set at the first base. The CDR3 regions of human TCRbeta chains were subjected to immunosequencing. Turning to the authors' computational methods: Repertoire TCRs were checked for matches against a reference library of SARS-CoV-2-specific TCRs that had been generated using the MIRA antigen-specificity platform. Breadth meant the fraction of unique TCRs that were SARS-CoV-2-associated, whereas depth meant the fraction of total T cells that were SARS-CoV-2-associated. Using the MIRA data, each spike-specific TCR was assigned both to the spike region to which the TCR was reactive and to a CD4 or CD8 class. Log10-transformed breadth and depth values were compared by one-way ANOVA with Sidak's multiple comparisons tests. TCRdb mirrors the immuneACCESS table, restricted to in-frame sequences. Some clones are absent from its copies; in checked studies, under half trace to an unresolved V gene, and the reason for the others is unknown. V and J calls and clone size follow that table, whereas D and trimming were derived from the DNA. The sample records about 190,000 clones, approximately 92% of which are singletons. The leading ten clones occupy 1% to 1.5% of the sample.

What the research found in general, with its limitations: Conclusions about previously exposed vaccinees are limited, since just six AZD1222 recipients were seropositive for SARS-CoV-2 at baseline. Most participants were white British and females outnumbered males, and the authors suggested that clonal diversity may have been underestimated. A significant rise in spike-specific TCR breadth and depth was observed after two AZD1222 doses relative to day 0 and relative to MenACWY recipients. The 56-69-year group was small, and its depth increase did not reach significance, likely because of low power. Epitopes outside the regions mutated in the B.1.351 and B.1.1.7 variants were reportedly recognized by nearly half of the unique spike-specific TCRs. CD4 TCRs associated with the vaccine covered the entire spike protein, and the dominant responses were in regions 160-218 and 743-854. Because no day 14 peak-response samples were available, repertoires were characterized only after the peak T cell response.

Taken with the paper, the label for time point translates to: baseline before first vaccination. Vaccinee samples were obtained from the UK trials COV001 and COV002, which included a single-blind randomized controlled phase 2/3 trial of AZD1222 (ChAdOx1 nCoV-19) in healthy adults. Trial participant PBMC samples were collected at day 0 and day 28 after the second dose for TCRbeta chain sequencing. The sequencing here drew on peripheral blood, taken on day 0 of AZD1222 vaccination. The source is an adult in good health. The chain uses TRBV7-6 and TRBJ1-1, with 8 bases aligning to TRBD1. The DNA sequence is given as TGTGCCAGCAGCCGAGGACAGGGAAACACTGAAGCTTTCTTT. Its translation is CASSRGQGNTEAFF.